A single sample is the source of the 10 T cell receptor beta chains below, sequenced in a study of molecular identifiers for immune sequencing clone quantification. A single record per CDR3 protein comes from TCRdb applying MiXCR to the PCR reads. The sample carries 80,000 to 130,000 distinct CDR3 sequences, 36% recorded once. The sequenced material came from naive CD8+ T cells from blood, with Jurkat cell RNA spiked in. Indicated subset: FACS-sorted CD8+CD4-CCR7+CD45RA+ naive T cells. These receptors were obtained from a human donor in good health. Some libraries in this study had Jurkat cell RNA spiked in.

The chain joins TRBV10-3 to TRBJ2-7; 7 nucleotides line up with TRBD1. The CDR3 spans 13 residues. V shed 3 bases, J shed 5 bases, and the junction held 4 bases outside the gene matches. Looked up from germline, CDR1 is ENHRY and CDR2 is SYGVKD. CDR3 sequence reads: CAISDRGTHEQYF. The CDR3 DNA follows: TGTGCCATCAGTGACAGGGGGACCCACGAGCAGTACTTC.

About this clonotype: A much larger clone is a single base away; this may be a read error. The chain recombines TRBV2 with TRBJ1-1; a possible D gene is TRBD1 (6 bases). The V gene's germline CDR1 is SNHLY and CDR2 FYNNEI. The CDR3 totals 14 residues. The CDR3 is CASSKQGLSWEALF. For the CDR3, the DNA is TGTGCCAGCAGTAAACAGGGCTTATCCTGGGAAGCTCTCTTT. Full variable domain (remainder filled in from reference TRBV2 and TRBJ1-1): EPEVTQTPSHQVTQMGQEVILRCVPISNHLYFYWYRQILGQKVEFLVSFYNNEISEKSEIFDDQFSVERPDGSNFTLKIRSTKLEDSAMYFCASSKQGLSWEALFGQGTRLTVV.

The chain joins TRBV28 to TRBJ2-7; TRBD1 matches at 9 bases. This CDR3 region has 18 residues. V dropped 2 bases and J dropped 1; count of bases not matched to a gene: 12. CDR1 and CDR2 from the germline V gene are MDHEN and SYDVKM. The DNA of the CDR3 is TGTGCCAGCAGTTTACCCCCCGGGACAGGGTTCTGGTCCTACGAGCAGTACTTC. Translated: CASSLPPGTGFWSYEQYF.

Of note for this clonotype: Being one base from a much bigger clone, this may be a read error. CDR3 coding DNA: TGTGCCAGCGACAACAGGTCAAATCAGCCCCAGCATTTT. The encoded protein is CASDNRSNQPQHF. V gene TRBV6-2 or TRBV6-3 combines with J gene TRBJ1-5, with a possible D match to TRBD1 (5 bases). CDR3 length: 13 amino acids. Trimming took 8 bases from V and 4 from J, leaving 12 bases between them. Germline CDR1 reads MNHEY; CDR2 reads SVGEGT.

This clonotype came up many times. The rearrangement joins TRBV29-1 to TRBJ2-3; 9 bases line up with TRBD1. V shed 6 bases, J shed 2 bases, and the junction held 3 bases outside the gene matches. The CDR3 runs 13 residues. The germline V gene encodes CDR1 SQVTM and CDR2 ANQGSEA. CDR3 amino acids: CSVRTGATDTQYF. The DNA for the CDR3 is TGCAGCGTAAGGACAGGGGCCACAGATACGCAGTATTTT.

This clonotype was counted many times. The chain has TRBV29-1 and TRBJ1-5; weak D call: TRBD1 (5 bases). Germline assignment: CDR1 SQVTM and CDR2 ANQGSEA. This CDR3 has 14 residues. V was pared by 0 bases and J by 0 bases, with 6 bases between. The CDR3 DNA is TGCAGCGTTGAAGAAAGGGGTAGCAATCAGCCCCAGCATTTT. Its protein is CSVEERGSNQPQHF.

The chain couples TRBV5-1 to TRBJ2-2; D uncertain. The CDR3 runs to 13 residues. V was clipped by 7 bases and J by 1 base, with 8 bases between them. Germline values: CDR1 SGHRS, CDR2 YFSETQ. The CDR3 sequence is CASGPRNTGELFF. The CDR3 DNA reads TGCGCCAGCGGCCCCAGGAACACCGGGGAGCTGTTTTTT.

Ten or more counts support this clonotype. This rearrangement joins TRBV14 to TRBJ2-3; 9 bases align to TRBD2. The CDR3 has 17 amino acids. Germline CDR1 reads SGHDN; CDR2 reads FVKESK. The ends lost 6 bases at V and 0 bases at J; junction bases unmatched: 10. CDR3 amino acids: CASSLAGSVTSTDTQYF. CDR3 DNA sequence: TGTGCCAGCAGTCTAGCGGGATCCGTAACTAGCACAGATACGCAGTATTTT.

Ten or more counts support this clonotype. The rearrangement links TRBV25-1 to TRBJ2-3; D gene unclear. The CDR3 has 13 residues. CDR1 and CDR2 (germline): MGHDK, SYGVNS. V gave up 0 bases and J gave up 1 base, with 2 bases separating them. The CDR3 loop reads CASSEYGTDTQYF. CDR3 coding DNA: TGTGCCAGCAGTGAATACGGCACAGATACGCAGTATTTT.

This chain connects TRBV12-3 or TRBV12-4 to TRBJ2-7, with TRBD2 matching over 11 bases. This CDR3 comprises 13 residues. With V trimmed by 5 bases and J by 6 bases, 3 bases remained unmatched. The CDR3 loop reads CASSPLAGGEQYF. CDR3 in DNA: TGTGCCAGCAGTCCTCTAGCGGGAGGCGAGCAGTACTTC.